Listed here are 16 T cell receptor beta chains from one sample, sequenced in a study of response to subunit inactivated influenza vaccine. Using its own MiXCR run on the RT-PCR reads, TCRdb lists one record per CDR3 protein. The sample shows about 150,000 distinct CDR3 sequences, about 10% of them seen only once. The sample in question was CD8+ T cells sorted from PBMCs, obtained 23 months after vaccination. The receptors were sampled from a man in his fifties or sixties who received an inactivated influenza vaccine.

This clonotype was seen more than once but under ten times. V and J are TRBV10-1 and TRBJ2-7; D is possibly TRBD1 (6 bases). The CDR3 consists of 15 residues. Germline CDR1 and CDR2: WNHNN and SYGVQD (reference sequence). Between the trimmed V and J ends, which lost 4 bases and 0 bases, there was a span of 13 bases. CDR3 DNA: TGCGCCAGCAGTGGGGCGCGACAGGACTCCTACGAGCAGTACTTC. Translation gives CASSGARQDSYEQYF.

The chain joins TRBV5-1 to TRBJ2-7, with 9 positions matching TRBD1. V trimming: 4 bases; J trimming: 9 bases; junction bases outside the gene matches: 2. The germline CDR1 and CDR2 sequences are SGHRS and YFSETQ. The CDR3 has 11 amino acids. The CDR3 sequence is CASSGTGPQYF. In DNA, the CDR3 is TGCGCCAGCAGCGGGACAGGGCCGCAGTACTTC.

The chain combines TRBV12-3 or TRBV12-4 with TRBJ2-7, with 11 bases identical to TRBD1. Germline trimming cut 0 bases from V and 1 base from J; bases unmatched to any gene: 5. The CDR3 consists of 17 residues. CDR3 protein: CASSLAVGQGASYEQYF. The CDR3 region has the DNA TGTGCCAGCAGTTTAGCTGTCGGACAGGGGGCATCCTACGAGCAGTACTTC.

V and J are TRBV7-9 and TRBJ2-7; no reliable D call. With 5 bases removed from V and 2 bases from J, the gap between germline ends came to 1 base. The length of the CDR3 is 10 residues. Germline V gene sequence: CDR1 SEHNR, CDR2 FQNEAQ (reference sequence). The CDR3 spells CASSPYEQYF. The CDR3 nucleotides read TGTGCCAGCAGCCCCTACGAGCAGTACTTC.

This clonotype was detected only a few times. This chain joins TRBV28 and TRBJ2-1; 10 nucleotides match TRBD2. V lost 8 bases, J lost 2 bases, and 3 bases stayed unmatched. The CDR3 length is 14 residues. CDR1 is MDHEN and CDR2 is SYDVKM in the germline V gene. In DNA, the CDR3 is TGTGCCAGCGCTAGCGGGAGACCCTACAATGAGCAGTTCTTC. It is translated as CASASGRPYNEQFF.

This clonotype came up a few times. This chain links TRBV6-1 with TRBJ1-5, with 7 positions matching TRBD1. The CDR3 sequence is 16 residues long. Trimming cost V 5 bases and J 0 bases; bases outside gene matches: 7. Germline V lookup: CDR1 MNHNS, CDR2 SASEGT. CDR3 nucleotide sequence: TGTGCCAGCAGTCTAGGGACAGTGACTAGCAATCAGCCCCAGCATTTT. Translating it yields CASSLGTVTSNQPQHF.

This clonotype was detected many times. The rearrangement joins TRBV6-1 to TRBJ2-1; tentative D call: TRBD2 (6 bases). The CDR3 is 15 residues long. Germline loops: CDR1 MNHNS, CDR2 SASEGT. The V end was cut by 6 bases, the J end by 2 bases, with 14 bases between. CDR3 bases: TGTGCCAGCAGCGCGGGACTGCCAACCTACAATGAGCAGTTCTTC. Translated: CASSAGLPTYNEQFF.

The gene calls are TRBV3-1 and TRBJ2-2; D is ambiguous. V was pared by 4 bases and J by 4 bases, with 10 bases between. This CDR3 region has 14 residues. Germline V gene data show CDR1 as LGHDT and CDR2 as YNNKEL (reference sequence). In DNA, the CDR3 is TGTGCCAGCAGCCCCACGGGCGCCACCGGGGAGCTGTTTTTT. It yields the protein CASSPTGATGELFF.

This clonotype came up a few times. The genes are TRBV3-1 and TRBJ2-3; 10 nucleotides agree with TRBD1. The CDR3 contains 18 residues. Germline V gives CDR1 LGHDT, CDR2 YNNKEL (reference sequence). Losses at the gene ends were 2 bases for V and 3 bases for J; bases not matched to a gene: 11. The CDR3 sequence: CASSQIQPGQGTTDTQYF. The CDR3 DNA is TGTGCCAGCAGCCAAATACAACCGGGACAGGGGACAACAGATACGCAGTATTTT.

The chain uses TRBV4-3 and TRBJ2-1; 14 bases fit TRBD2. J gave up 8 bases and V 4 bases, and 4 bases lay outside the gene matches. The CDR3 is 15 residues long. Germline V gene lookup returns CDR1 LGHNA and CDR2 YSLEER. CDR3 sequence (DNA): TGCGCCAGCAGCCCCGGACTAGCGGGGGGTGATGAGCAGTTCTTC. Protein product: CASSPGLAGGDEQFF.

This clonotype showed up just a few times. J is TRBJ1-5 and V is TRBV6-6; D not resolved. The V end lost 8 bases, the J end lost 6 bases, and 2 bases lay between the germline ends. The CDR3 loop spans 9 amino acids. Germline values: CDR1 MNHNY, CDR2 SVGAGI (reference sequence). This CDR3 is CASGQPQHF. In DNA form, the CDR3 reads TGTGCCAGCGGTCAGCCCCAGCATTTT.

This clonotype appeared a few times. The chain recombines TRBV29-1 with TRBJ2-4; 16 positions match TRBD2. CDR1 is SQVTM, CDR2 ANQGSEA, per germline. V dropped 4 bases and J dropped 8; count of bases not matched to a gene: 14. The CDR3 runs 18 residues. CDR3 amino acids: CSVAQVAGLAGGPDIQYF. DNA of the CDR3: TGCAGCGTTGCCCAGGTTGCGGGACTAGCGGGAGGGCCTGACATTCAGTACTTC.

This clonotype has ten or more counts. The chain has TRBV29-1 and TRBJ2-7; 7 bases align to TRBD1. The V segment lost 4 bases and the J segment 3 bases; nucleotides outside the gene matches: 3. The germline CDR1 and CDR2 sequences are SQVTM and ANQGSEA. This CDR3 is 12 amino acids long. The CDR3 coding sequence is TGCAGCGTTGGGCAGGGGGTCTACGAGCAGTACTTC. Its translation: CSVGQGVYEQYF.

The chain employs TRBV12-3 or TRBV12-4 and TRBJ2-5; D is undetermined. This CDR3 region has 14 residues. Trimming pared 5 bases from V and 0 bases from J, leaving 10 bases between. This CDR3 reads CASSLQPYQETQYF. The CDR3 bases are TGTGCCAGCAGTCTTCAACCGTACCAAGAGACCCAGTACTTC.

The J gene is TRBJ2-3, the V gene TRBV4-3, with 12 bases aligning to TRBD2. There are 15 residues in the CDR3. Germline lookup yields CDR1 LGHNA and CDR2 YSLEER. After removal of 5 bases from V and 4 bases from J, the junction contained 4 bases not matched to a gene. The CDR3 sequence is CASSLRTSGADTQYF. In DNA form, the CDR3 reads TGCGCCAGCAGCTTACGGACTAGCGGGGCAGATACGCAGTATTTT.

This clonotype was detected a few times. This sequence joins TRBV7-3 and TRBJ2-3; a weak D match, TRBD2 (5 bases). The germline CDR1 and CDR2 sequences are SGHTA and FQGTGA. V dropped 3 bases and J dropped 0 bases, with 10 bases sitting between them. The CDR3 consists of 15 residues. The CDR3 region is CASSLAGASTDTQYF. The CDR3 DNA sequence: TGTGCCAGCAGCTTGGCGGGTGCTAGCACAGATACGCAGTATTTT.